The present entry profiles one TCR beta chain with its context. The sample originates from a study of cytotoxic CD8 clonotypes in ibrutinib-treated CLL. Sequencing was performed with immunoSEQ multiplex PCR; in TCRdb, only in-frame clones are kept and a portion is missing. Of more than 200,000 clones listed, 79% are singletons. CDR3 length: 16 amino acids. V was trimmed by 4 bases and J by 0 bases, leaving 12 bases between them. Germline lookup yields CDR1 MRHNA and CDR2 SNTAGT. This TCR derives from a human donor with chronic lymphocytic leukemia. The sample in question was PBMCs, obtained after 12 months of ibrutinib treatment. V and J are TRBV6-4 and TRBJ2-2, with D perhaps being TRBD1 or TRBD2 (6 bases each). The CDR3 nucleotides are TGTGCCAGCAGTGCAAACGGGGGCACGAACACCGGGGAGCTGTTTTTT. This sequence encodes CASSANGGTNTGELFF.